This TCR beta chain was sequenced during a study of cytomegalovirus exposure and HLA in healthy donors (TCRdb year 2017). Study-wide context: An earlier analysis of about 560 of the donors reported 250 to 350 Gb of sequence data and 95 million to 140 million unique TCR beta sequences obtained from approximately 180 million T cells. An early release covering roughly 600 HLA-typed donors comprised about 290 gigabases of sequencing data and around 80 million unique TCR sequences. The genetic ancestry cluster associated with self-reported Caucasian donors included about 81% of the roughly 400 genotyped donors. The study was designed to test whether signatures of past pathogen exposure could be identified by cataloging public T cell receptors. Using immunosequencing, the study profiled T cell repertoires from 500 to 800 subjects and related those repertoires to cytomegalovirus serostatus. Besides the first cohort of approximately 710 subjects, a separate validation cohort made up of 120 or so different subjects was used. To predict cytomegalovirus infection status, the study combined high-throughput TCR immunosequencing, statistical association of individual TCRs with disease status, and machine learning. A later analysis re-analyzed previously published TCR beta repertoires from about 600 donors and added high-resolution HLA genotyping to study TCR occurrence patterns. The later analysis used no new phenotypic data to find candidate immune exposures, relying instead on TCR beta sequences and their occurrence across donors. An earlier analysis of around 640 of the donors used high-throughput TCR beta sequencing to judge whether each TCR beta V gene segment behaved as functional or pseudogenic. Donor age, sex, ethnicity and CMV serostatus were compiled alongside the repertoire data. Genome-wide SNP genotypes for about three fifths of the roughly 670 donors were used in a later genetic analysis, which treated that subset as a discovery cohort. All discovery cohort repertoires had been generated on a single sequencing platform. Both class I and class II loci were covered by HLA typing, at four-digit resolution. The number of donors typed differed by locus, with 629-630 for A, B, C, DRB1 and DQB1, around 500 for DQA1, 606 for DPA1, and around 460 for DPB1. Roughly five DR-DQ haplotypes were handled as single units for association and clustering, since linkage in the cohort was strong. Across under 500 genotyped donors of the cohort, an average of about 200,000 unique TCR beta nucleotide sequences per donor were sequenced, and approximately 19% of those sequences were non-productive.

This clone was recorded a few times. Its antigen is unknown. There are no base qualities to consult, and no much larger clone falls within one base. Results the study describes overall, beyond this receptor: A cluster of highly shared sequence variants was judged likely to represent a technical artifact of the sequencing pipeline. It was suggested by the authors that the approach could potentially be generalized to other disease states and immunological phenotypes. In the study, approximately 160 TCR beta chains were listed as associated with cytomegalovirus. HLA typing was unavailable for some donors at each locus, so association tests used only the typed subset. The 87-base-pair reads could not distinguish some IMGT-functional V segments, including TRBV6-2 and TRBV6-3, so those segments were excluded. A further reported finding was that TCR beta sequences accurately predicted the HLA-A and HLA-B alleles for most subjects in the first cohort. When HLA alleles, especially DR and DQ, strongly co-occurred, TCR associations were difficult to assign to individual alleles. The only immune exposure information available for the cohort was CMV serostatus. According to a later genetic analysis, donors in an Asian-associated ancestry cluster had fewer N-insertions in productive TCRs than the approximately 700-donor mean. A later analysis found that HLA-associated TCR beta chains were more clonally expanded and had lower generation probabilities than equally common non-associated chains. Most CMV-associated TCR beta chains appeared to be HLA-restricted in a later analysis, and the HLA associations seemed to be driven largely by CMV exposure. Most TCR sequences were observed very rarely across donors, whereas some public TCRs were present in many individuals. Fewer than 20 rarely observed V segments, including chromosome 9 orphons, were excluded from the earlier analysis of about 500 of the donors because counts were too low. A few of the identified cytomegalovirus-associated TCR beta chains were confirmed in vitro to be specific for cytomegalovirus antigens. Roughly uniform sequencing depth across donors was assumed in presence/absence analyses, although this assumption may not hold. Several of the top co-occurrence clusters appeared to be linked to parvovirus B19, influenza, CMV and Epstein-Barr virus, according to a later analysis. At a false discovery rate of 0.05, a later analysis linked around 15,000 TCR beta sequences to specific HLA alleles. A later analysis found that TCR association rates varied across HLA loci, with DRB1 alleles showing the most associated TCRs and HLA-C alleles the fewest. In an earlier analysis of about 600 of the donors, most TCR beta V segments appeared in productive rearrangements about 90% or about 30% of the time, broadly matching IMGT annotations. The classifier was reported to diagnose cytomegalovirus status with high specificity and sensitivity in both the original and validation cohorts. In this cohort, only TCR beta chains were sequenced, and detectable features were limited by the absence of alpha or paired-chain data. An association between a missense DCLRE1C variant and V-gene and J-gene trimming of TCR beta chains was found in a later genetic analysis and replicated in an independent cohort. Linkage disequilibrium might explain the correlated functional status among segregating V segments, but an unknown experimental factor could not be excluded.

V loses 4 bases at its end and J loses 3 bases; junction bases beyond the gene matches: 6. CDR1 MRHNA and CDR2 SNTAGT were looked up in the germline V gene. Taken from cysteine to phenylalanine, the CDR3 has 16 residues. The CDR3 DNA has 48 bases and is translated from base 1. The cohort consisted of 666 healthy bone marrow donors. At the time of sampling, every cohort member was nominally healthy, though immune exposures that went unrecorded were likely present. The donor was CMV seronegative and belonged to the group of 320 or so seronegative cohort members. A peripheral blood sample was provided by each donor, and peripheral blood mononuclear cells were used for TCR beta sequencing. Genomic DNA was extracted from the blood cell samples with the Qiagen DNeasy Blood Extraction Kit. Library prep was done by the immunoSEQ multiplex PCR assay. For the multiplex PCR, a mixture combining 60 forward primers for TCR Vbeta segments and 13 reverse primers for TCR Jbeta segments was used. A multiplex PCR assay on genomic DNA amplified the CDR3 region of rearranged TCR beta genes. On the Illumina HiSeq System, the amplified TCR beta libraries were sequenced as 87-base-pair reads. The study's processing was this. Across the 640 or so repertoires, a later analysis counted approximately 83 million unique TCR beta chains, approximately 12 million of which were shared by at least two donors. To remove PCR and sequencing errors, raw reads were error-corrected and collapsed into unique sequences using a nearest-neighbor algorithm that merged closely related sequences. V, D and J gene segments were assigned by aligning CDR3 sequences to IMGT reference sequences. For a sequence to be retained, at least a six-nucleotide match to both a V gene segment and a J gene segment was required. Rearrangements were classified as productive when the CDR3 lacked stop codons and remained in frame with V and J, and all other rearrangements were classified as non-productive. CDR3 was defined according to IMGT convention as the region running from the second conserved V-encoded cysteine to the conserved J-encoded phenylalanine. The earlier analysis of roughly 590 of the donors excluded any sequence lacking an unambiguous match to a single V gene segment. An earlier analysis of a few hundred of the donors called V segments functional above 56.7% productive rearrangements and segregating when the between-donor standard deviation exceeded 5%. A statistical classification framework was built to diagnose cytomegalovirus status from the catalog of TCR beta chain sequences. A later analysis assigned V and J genes by comparing TCR nucleotide sequences with IMGT/GENE-DB human TR gene sequences. Using the TCRdist pipeline, a later analysis assigned CDR3 sequences along with most-parsimonious VDJ recombination scenarios. In a later analysis, each TCR beta chain was defined by its CDR3 amino acid sequence together with its V-gene family, and reads lacking a unique V-gene family were excluded. In a later analysis, 450 to 600 highly shared, low-generation-probability nucleotide sequences were removed to address suspected cross-contamination and a sequencing artifact. In a later analysis, a clonal expansion index was calculated for each public chain from normalized within-repertoire ranks of inferred template counts. In a later analysis, generation probabilities were computed using a VDJ recombination model fitted to out-of-frame rearrangements, and the results were checked against IGoR. In a later analysis, TCR-TCR, TCR-HLA and TCR-CMV co-occurrence was scored with hypergeometric tests, and a repertoire-size bias correction was applied to TCR pairs. To estimate false discovery rates, a later analysis permuted the HLA or CMV assignments 20 times. In a later analysis, co-occurring TCRs were grouped using DBSCAN, with TCRdist sequence similarity added in when clustering inside HLA-allele-positive subsets. Repertoires with fewer than 30,000 or more than 120,000 public chains were left out of co-occurrence clustering, as were five repertoires with anomalous nucleotide sharing. The source is immuneACCESS, and TCRdb retained only in-frame sequences with V and J called. Part of the clones is not carried over; for the studies checked, unresolved V genes explain less than half of this, and the remainder is unexplained. V and J calls and clone size are those listed in that table; D and trimming were worked out from the DNA. The sample contains about 150,000 clones, about three quarters of them found a single time. The biggest ten clones account for 3% to 5% of the sample.

Rearrangement joined TRBV6-4 to TRBJ2-3; 11 junctional bases match TRBD2. Input material: PBMCs. The sequence was collected from a male donor in good health and CMV-seronegative. Read as DNA, the sequence is TGTGCCAGCAGTGCACTTGGGACTAGCGGTACAGATACGCAGTATTTT. This gives the protein CASSALGTSGTDTQYF.